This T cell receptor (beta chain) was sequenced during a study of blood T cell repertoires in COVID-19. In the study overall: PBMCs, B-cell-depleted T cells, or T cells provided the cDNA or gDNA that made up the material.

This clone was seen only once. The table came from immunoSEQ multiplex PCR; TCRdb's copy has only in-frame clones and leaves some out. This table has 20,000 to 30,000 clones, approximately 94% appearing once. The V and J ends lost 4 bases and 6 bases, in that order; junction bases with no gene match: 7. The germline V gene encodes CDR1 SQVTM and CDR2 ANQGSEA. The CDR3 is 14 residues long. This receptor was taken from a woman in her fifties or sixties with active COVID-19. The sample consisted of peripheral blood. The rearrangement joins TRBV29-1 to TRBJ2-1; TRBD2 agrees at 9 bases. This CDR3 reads CSVGMAGGFNEQFF. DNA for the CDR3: TGCAGCGTTGGTATGGCGGGGGGGTTCAATGAGCAGTTCTTC.